Listed below are T cell receptor beta chains from one sample, sequenced in a study of STAT5B mutations in CD4+ large granular lymphocyte leukemia. TCRdb's table, derived via immunoSEQ multiplex PCR, lists solely in-frame clones and lacks some. The repertoire holds more than 25,000 clones, around four fifths seen once, with 5.5% to 8% in the top ten. The sample was CD4+ T cells from blood buffy coats. All receptors derive from a human donor in good health. The CDR3 runs from the conserved cysteine through the conserved F or W. Each record gives: D gene, clone size, J gene, V gene, CDR3 DNA, CDR3 protein. The D gene is left open where the match is weak. Clone sizes are given selectively: once, few, many, or a class where the clone is expanded.

D gene: .; clone size: .; J gene: TRBJ1-3; V gene: TRBV18; CDR3 DNA: TGTGCCAGCTCACCAGTGGGGGGATCCGGAAACACCATATATTTT; CDR3 protein: CASSPVGGSGNTIYF
D gene: TRBD1; clone size: .; J gene: TRBJ1-2; V gene: TRBV7-2; CDR3 DNA: TGTGCCAGCAGCTATACAGGGGGCGATACTGGCTACACCTTC; CDR3 protein: CASSYTGGDTGYTF
D gene: TRBD1; clone size: few; J gene: TRBJ1-4; V gene: TRBV15; CDR3 DNA: TGTGCCACACCCGGACAGGGCGAAGAAAAACTGTTTTTT; CDR3 protein: CATPGQGEEKLFF
D gene: .; clone size: .; J gene: TRBJ2-5; V gene: TRBV18; CDR3 DNA: TGTGCCAGCTCACGAGGTCTCGGCCAAGAGACCCAGTACTTC; CDR3 protein: CASSRGLGQETQYF
D gene: TRBD1; clone size: once; J gene: TRBJ1-2; V gene: TRBV29-1; CDR3 DNA: TGCAGCGTTGACAGGGGGCTTTCAAGCAACTATGGCTACACCTTC; CDR3 protein: CSVDRGLSSNYGYTF
D gene: .; clone size: .; J gene: TRBJ2-1; V gene: TRBV5-6; CDR3 DNA: TGTGCCAGCAAATCTTACAATGAGCAGTTCTTC; CDR3 protein: CASKSYNEQFF
D gene: TRBD1; clone size: few; J gene: TRBJ1-1; V gene: TRBV4-3; CDR3 DNA: TGCGCCAGCAGCCCAGTGACAGGGGGCTCTGAAGCTTTCTTT; CDR3 protein: CASSPVTGGSEAFF
D gene: .; clone size: .; J gene: TRBJ1-6; V gene: TRBV7-2; CDR3 DNA: TGTGCCAGCAGCTTAGAGCAGGGTCTCTCACCCCTCCACTTT; CDR3 protein: CASSLEQGLSPLHF
D gene: .; clone size: .; J gene: TRBJ1-2; V gene: TRBV7-2; CDR3 DNA: TGTGCCAGCAGCCCGCGGACGGGCTATGGCTACACCTTC; CDR3 protein: CASSPRTGYGYTF
D gene: TRBD2; clone size: .; J gene: TRBJ2-3; V gene: TRBV7-2; CDR3 DNA: TGTGCCAGCAGCCTGTGGGGTGGTAGCGGGGGAATGACAGATACGCAGTATTTT; CDR3 protein: CASSLWGGSGGMTDTQYF
D gene: TRBD1; clone size: few; J gene: TRBJ1-2; V gene: TRBV19; CDR3 DNA: TGTGCCAGTAGTATAAAACTTTCGGACAGGAGTGCCTACACCTTC; CDR3 protein: CASSIKLSDRSAYTF
D gene: .; clone size: .; J gene: TRBJ2-5; V gene: TRBV20-1; CDR3 DNA: TGCAGTGCTAGTGCGGAGACCCAGTACTTC; CDR3 protein: CSASAETQYF
D gene: .; clone size: .; J gene: TRBJ1-2; V gene: TRBV18; CDR3 DNA: TGTGCCAGCTCACCCCAGGGGATCAACTATGGCTACACCTTC; CDR3 protein: CASSPQGINYGYTF
D gene: TRBD1; clone size: once; J gene: TRBJ1-3; V gene: TRBV9; CDR3 DNA: TGTGCCAGCAGCCCCCGGACAGGGGCTGGAAACACCATATATTTT; CDR3 protein: CASSPRTGAGNTIYF
D gene: .; clone size: .; J gene: TRBJ1-2; V gene: TRBV7-8; CDR3 DNA: TGTGCCAGCAGCACCAACAGCTATGGCTACACCTTC; CDR3 protein: CASSTNSYGYTF
D gene: .; clone size: .; J gene: TRBJ2-3; V gene: TRBV5-1; CDR3 DNA: TGCGCCAGCAGCTTGGAAGACCCCACAGATACGCAGTATTTT; CDR3 protein: CASSLEDPTDTQYF
D gene: .; clone size: .; J gene: TRBJ2-5; V gene: TRBV28; CDR3 DNA: TGTGCCAGCAGTGTGAGTAAAACAGTCCTGGGAGAGACCCAGTACTTC; CDR3 protein: CASSVSKTVLGETQYF
D gene: .; clone size: .; J gene: TRBJ2-2; V gene: TRBV2; CDR3 DNA: TGTGCCAGCGATGGGGGTACGAACACCGGGGAGCTGTTTTTT; CDR3 protein: CASDGGTNTGELFF
D gene: TRBD1; clone size: .; J gene: TRBJ1-5; V gene: TRBV28; CDR3 DNA: TGTGCCAGCAGATATACCGGGACAGTGATCCGGCCCCAGCATTTT; CDR3 protein: CASRYTGTVIRPQHF
D gene: .; clone size: once; J gene: TRBJ2-7; V gene: TRBV11-3; CDR3 DNA: TGTGCCAGCAGCTTAGGGGGGGCCAGTATTTACGAGCAGTACTTC; CDR3 protein: CASSLGGASIYEQYF
D gene: .; clone size: .; J gene: TRBJ1-1; V gene: TRBV15; CDR3 DNA: TGTGCCTCCAACACTGAAGCTTTCTTT; CDR3 protein: CASNTEAFF
D gene: .; clone size: once; J gene: TRBJ2-7; V gene: TRBV19; CDR3 DNA: TGTGCCAGTAGTATCCAGGTAGGGATCTCCTACGAGCAGTACTTC; CDR3 protein: CASSIQVGISYEQYF
D gene: .; clone size: .; J gene: TRBJ2-7; V gene: TRBV18; CDR3 DNA: TGTGCCAGCTCAGATTCGGGGGCCTACGAGCAGTACTTC; CDR3 protein: CASSDSGAYEQYF
D gene: .; clone size: .; J gene: TRBJ2-2; V gene: TRBV19; CDR3 DNA: TGTGCCAGTAGTTCCAACACGAACACCGGGGAGCTGTTTTTT; CDR3 protein: CASSSNTNTGELFF
D gene: .; clone size: .; J gene: TRBJ1-1; V gene: TRBV19; CDR3 DNA: TGTGCCAGTAGTATAGCCCGTAATGAAGCTTTCTTT; CDR3 protein: CASSIARNEAFF
D gene: .; clone size: .; J gene: TRBJ2-4; V gene: TRBV21-1; CDR3 DNA: TGTGCCAGCAGCACTCACGGACGCAGAAACATTCAGTACTTC; CDR3 protein: CASSTHGRRNIQYF
D gene: .; clone size: .; J gene: TRBJ1-4; V gene: TRBV7-2; CDR3 DNA: TGTGCCAGCAGCTTCCCCGCGGGCCAAAATGAAAAACTGTTTTTT; CDR3 protein: CASSFPAGQNEKLFF